Shown below are 15 T cell receptor beta chains from a single sample sequenced in a study of blood T cell repertoires in COVID-19. The data were produced by immunoSEQ multiplex PCR, yet TCRdb's version contains in-frame clones alone and is incomplete. The sample lists about 150,000 clones; 87% were seen once. The sample taken for sequencing was peripheral blood. The receptors were gathered from a man at least 80 years old with acute or convalescent COVID-19.

V is TRBV2 and J is TRBJ1-4, with 7 positions matching TRBD1. J lost 14 bases, V lost 8 bases, and 23 bases had no gene match. The length of the CDR3 is 16 residues. Germline CDR1 and CDR2: SNHLY and FYNNEI. CDR3 sequence (DNA): TGTGCCAGCGGCAAAGACAGAACCTTCAGGGGGGATGGGCTGTTTTTT. Amino acid sequence: CASGKDRTFRGDGLFF.

This clone showed up just a few times. The genes are TRBV30 and TRBJ2-3, with TRBD2 identical over 10 bases. With V trimmed by 6 bases and J by 5 bases, 8 bases remained unmatched. The CDR3 runs to 14 residues. Germline V gene lookup returns CDR1 GTSNPN and CDR2 SVGIG (reference sequence). This CDR3 is CACDLAGVVDTQYF. In DNA form, the CDR3 reads TGTGCCTGCGATCTAGCGGGAGTCGTAGATACGCAGTATTTT. Full variable domain (rest looked up from reference TRBV30 and TRBJ2-3): SQTIHQWPATLVQPVGSPLSLECTVEGTSNPNLYWYRQAAGRGLQLLFYSVGIGQISSEVPQNLSASRPQDRQFILSSKKLLLSDSGFYLCACDLAGVVDTQYFGPGTRLTVL.

Remarks on this clone: One end of the junction varies from germline; a read error may be responsible. The J gene is TRBJ1-5, the V gene TRBV7-7; the D is unclear. Germline CDR1 SSHAT, CDR2 FNYEAQ (reference sequence). The CDR3 is 15 residues long. As DNA, the CDR3 is TGTGCTAGCAGCCTGAGGAAGTATAGCAATCAGCCCCAGCATTTT. Its translation: CASSLRKYSNQPQHF.

V usage is TRBV7-3 and J usage is TRBJ1-1; 9 positions match TRBD1. The CDR3 has 16 amino acids. Germline CDR1 is SGHTA and CDR2 is FQGTGA. With V trimmed by 4 bases and J by 4 bases, 10 bases remained unmatched. The CDR3 is CASSSRDRDSGTEAFF. The CDR3 DNA sequence: TGTGCCAGCAGCTCCCGGGACAGGGATTCGGGCACTGAAGCTTTCTTT. Variable domain in full (rest from reference TRBV7-3 and TRBJ1-1): GAGVSQTPSNKVTEKGKYVELRCDPISGHTALYWYRQSLGQGPEFLIYFQGTGAADDSGLPNDRFFAVRPEGSVSTLKIQRTERGDSAVYLCASSSRDRDSGTEAFFGQGTRLTVV.

V gene TRBV4-2 combines with J gene TRBJ1-2; D is undetermined. This CDR3 is 16 amino acids long. CDR1 LGHNA and CDR2 YNFKEQ come from the germline V gene. The V gene lost 0 bases and the J gene lost 6 bases, with 17 bases spanning the gap. Written as DNA, the CDR3 is TGTGCCAGCAGCCAAGATGCCCTCCCCAGAAACCATGGCTACACCTTC. The encoded protein is CASSQDALPRNHGYTF.

The genes are TRBV2 and TRBJ1-4, with 8 bases identical to TRBD1. Germline loops: CDR1 SNHLY, CDR2 FYNNEI. The CDR3 has 14 residues. Trimming at V came to 6 bases and at J to 7 bases, leaving 7 bases not matched to a gene. The chain's CDR3 is CASRVTGASEKLFF. The CDR3 DNA reads as TGTGCCAGCAGAGTGACAGGGGCCTCTGAAAAACTGTTTTTT. The whole variable domain, remainder taken from reference TRBV2 and TRBJ1-4, is EPEVTQTPSHQVTQMGQEVILRCVPISNHLYFYWYRQILGQKVEFLVSFYNNEISEKSEIFDDQFSVERPDGSNFTLKIRSTKLEDSAMYFCASRVTGASEKLFFGSGTQLSVL.

This clone was found once. V gene TRBV5-1 combines with J gene TRBJ2-3, with 10 bases aligning to TRBD1. The CDR3 is 16 amino acids. With 6 bases clipped from V and 5 bases from J, the junction kept 12 bases outside the gene matches. Germline CDR1 and CDR2: SGHRS and YFSETQ. CDR3 sequence: CASTLRGQGKGDTQYF. CDR3 coding DNA: TGCGCCAGCACCCTTAGGGGACAGGGGAAAGGAGATACGCAGTATTTT.

The chain uses TRBV19 and TRBJ1-2; 9 nucleotides agree with TRBD1. The trim removed 3 bases at V and 2 bases at J, leaving 13 bases unmatched. Per the germline V gene, CDR1 is LNHDA and CDR2 is SQIVND (reference sequence). This CDR3 spans 18 amino acids. In DNA form, the CDR3 reads TGTGCCAGTAGTATCGGAGGGCGGACAGGGGAATGGAACTATGGCTACACCTTC. As protein: CASSIGGRTGEWNYGYTF.

The chain employs TRBV27 and TRBJ1-6; D is possibly TRBD1 (5 bases). Deletions cut 1 base from V and 10 bases from J, with 17 bases between. This CDR3 has 16 residues. Germline V gives CDR1 MNHEY, CDR2 SMNVEV (reference sequence). The CDR3 DNA sequence: TGTGCCAGCAGTTTATTCGGACAAACTGATCGGTCACCCCTCCACTTT. Its translation: CASSLFGQTDRSPLHF.

The rearrangement joins TRBV5-1 to TRBJ1-6; the D gene is possibly TRBD1 (6 bases). The CDR3 is made up of 14 amino acids. The V gene's germline CDR1 is SGHRS and CDR2 YFSETQ. V lost 4 bases to trimming and J lost 10 bases, with 15 bases between them. This chain's CDR3 is CASSEGGLRSPLHF. The CDR3 DNA sequence: TGCGCCAGCAGCGAAGGGGGTTTGCGGTCACCCCTCCACTTT.

J is TRBJ1-1 and V is TRBV5-4; possibly TRBD1 for D (6 bases). Trimming took 5 bases from V and 6 from J, leaving 23 bases between them. The CDR3 loop spans 16 amino acids. Germline V gene data show CDR1 as SGHNT and CDR2 as YYREEE (reference sequence). The CDR3 nucleotides are TGTGCCAGCAGGCCCCGAAACAGGGAAGAAGGATCTGAAGCTTTCTTT. Protein: CASRPRNREEGSEAFF.

This chain connects TRBV19 to TRBJ1-1; TRBD1 aligns across 8 bases. Trimming cost V 9 bases and J 4 bases; bases outside gene matches: 7. This CDR3 has 13 amino acids. Per the germline V gene, CDR1 is LNHDA and CDR2 is SQIVND (reference sequence). CDR3: CARSRGHITEAFF. CDR3 nucleotides: TGTGCCAGGAGCAGGGGGCACATCACTGAAGCTTTCTTT.

V is TRBV3-1 (or the pseudogene TRBV3-2) and J is TRBJ1-1; tentative D call: TRBD1 (6 bases). The CDR3 length is 14 residues. Germline V CDR1 and CDR2: LGHDT, YNNKEL (reference sequence). V was shortened by 3 bases and J by 3 bases, with 11 bases between the two germline ends. CDR3 sequence: CASSQVGHYTEAFF. DNA for the CDR3: TGTGCCAGCAGCCAGGTGGGACATTACACTGAAGCTTTCTTT.

The gene calls are TRBV5-1 and TRBJ2-1, with a weak D call TRBD2 (5 bases). This CDR3 has 12 amino acids. Trimming removed 5 bases from V and 10 bases from J, with 13 bases in between. Germline CDR1 reads SGHRS; CDR2 reads YFSETQ. CDR3 in DNA: TGCGCCAGCAGAAAACTAGGAAACGAGCAGTTCTTC. Protein: CASRKLGNEQFF.

The chain has TRBV6-4 and TRBJ2-7; 7 nucleotides align to TRBD1. The CDR3 sequence is 19 residues long. The germline V gene has CDR1 MRHNA and CDR2 SNTAGT. The junction had 19 bases not matched to a gene; V was cut back by 3 bases and J by 2 bases. CDR3: CASSEGTAKIEAPTYEQYF. The DNA for the CDR3 is TGTGCCAGCAGTGAGGGGACAGCGAAGATCGAAGCCCCGACCTACGAGCAGTACTTC.